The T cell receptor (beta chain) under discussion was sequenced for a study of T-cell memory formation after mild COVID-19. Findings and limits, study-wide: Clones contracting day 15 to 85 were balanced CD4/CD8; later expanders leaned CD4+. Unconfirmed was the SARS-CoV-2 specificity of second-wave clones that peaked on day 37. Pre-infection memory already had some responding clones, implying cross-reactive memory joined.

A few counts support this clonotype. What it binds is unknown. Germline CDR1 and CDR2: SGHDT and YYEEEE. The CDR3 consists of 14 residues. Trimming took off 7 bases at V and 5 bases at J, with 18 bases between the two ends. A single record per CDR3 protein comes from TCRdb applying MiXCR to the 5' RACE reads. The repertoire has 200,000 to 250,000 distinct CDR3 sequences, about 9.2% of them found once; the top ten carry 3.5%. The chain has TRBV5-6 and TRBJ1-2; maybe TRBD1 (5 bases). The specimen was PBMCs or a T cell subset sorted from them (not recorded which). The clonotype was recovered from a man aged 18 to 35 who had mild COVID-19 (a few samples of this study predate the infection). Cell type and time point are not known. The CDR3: CASRRVGRSYGYTF. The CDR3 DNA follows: TGTGCCAGCCGCAGGGTCGGGCGGAGTTATGGCTACACCTTC. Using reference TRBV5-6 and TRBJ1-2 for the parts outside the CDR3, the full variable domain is DAGVTQSPTHLIKTRGQQVTLRCSPKSGHDTVSWYQQALGQGPQFIFQYYEEEERQRGNFPDRFSGHQFPNYSSELNVNALLLGDSALYLCASRRVGRSYGYTFGSGTRLTVV.